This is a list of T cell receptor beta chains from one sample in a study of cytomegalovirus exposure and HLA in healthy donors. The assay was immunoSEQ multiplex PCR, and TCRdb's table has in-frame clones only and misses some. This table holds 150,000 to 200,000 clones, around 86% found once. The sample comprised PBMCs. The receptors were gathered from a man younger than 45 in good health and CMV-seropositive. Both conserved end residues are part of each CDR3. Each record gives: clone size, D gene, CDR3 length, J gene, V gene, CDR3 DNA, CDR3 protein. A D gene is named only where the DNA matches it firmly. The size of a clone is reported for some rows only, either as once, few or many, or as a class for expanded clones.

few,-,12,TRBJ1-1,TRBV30,TGTGCCCGAGGTAGTCCCTACACTGAAGCTTTCTTT,CARGSPYTEAFF
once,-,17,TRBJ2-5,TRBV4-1,TGCGCCAGCAGCCAAGACCCCCCCGGGGGATGGCAAGAGACCCAGTACTTC,CASSQDPPGGWQETQYF
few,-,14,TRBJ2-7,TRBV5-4,TGTGCCAGCAGCATCGGGACACTTGATTACGAGCAGTACTTC,CASSIGTLDYEQYF
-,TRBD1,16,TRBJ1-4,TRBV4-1,TGCGCCAGCAGCCAAGATCGGGCAGGGGGCTATGAAAAACTGTTTTTT,CASSQDRAGGYEKLFF
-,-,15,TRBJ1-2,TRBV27,TGTGCCAGCAGTTTAAACTGGGGCTCTAACTATGGCTACACCTTC,CASSLNWGSNYGYTF
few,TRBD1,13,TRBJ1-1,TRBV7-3,TGTGCCAGCAGCTTGGACAGGGGGACTGAAGCTTTCTTT,CASSLDRGTEAFF
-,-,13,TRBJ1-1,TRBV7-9,TGTGCCAGCAGCTTTGGCCCCGACACTGAAGCTTTCTTT,CASSFGPDTEAFF
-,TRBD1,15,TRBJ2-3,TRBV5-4,TGTGCCAGCAGCCGTCCGGGACAGGGCATGGGTACGCAGTATTTT,CASSRPGQGMGTQYF
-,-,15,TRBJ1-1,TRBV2,TGTGCCAGCAGTTACCGACAGGTTTCCACCACTGAAGCTTTCTTT,CASSYRQVSTTEAFF
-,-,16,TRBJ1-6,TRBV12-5,TGTGCTAGTGGTTTGGTACTCGGGACAACATATTCACCCCTCCACTTT,CASGLVLGTTYSPLHF
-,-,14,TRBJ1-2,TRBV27,TGTGCCAGCAGTTCCGGGCCAGACTTCTATGGCTACACCTTC,CASSSGPDFYGYTF
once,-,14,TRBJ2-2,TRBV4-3,TGCGCCAGCAGCCAGTACGAGAGCACCGGGGAGCTGTTTTTT,CASSQYESTGELFF
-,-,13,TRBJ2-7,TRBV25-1,TGTGCCAGCGGGATAGCGGATACCTACGAGCAGTACTTC,CASGIADTYEQYF
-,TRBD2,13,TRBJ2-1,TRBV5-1,TGCGCCAGCGGAAGCGGGAGCCCCAATGAGCAGTTCTTC,CASGSGSPNEQFF
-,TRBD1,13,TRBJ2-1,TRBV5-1,TGCGCCAGCAGCTGGGACAGGGAGTCTAAGCAGTTCTTC,CASSWDRESKQFF
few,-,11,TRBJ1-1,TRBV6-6,TGTGCCAGCAGTGACTCCAGAGAAGCTTTCTTT,CASSDSREAFF
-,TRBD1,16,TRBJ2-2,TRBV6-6,TGTGCCAGCAGTTACTCTTACAGGGGGCTCACCGGGGAGCTGTTTTTT,CASSYSYRGLTGELFF
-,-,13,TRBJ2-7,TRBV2,TGTGCCAGCAGCTCGGACTATTCCTACGAGCAGTACTTC,CASSSDYSYEQYF
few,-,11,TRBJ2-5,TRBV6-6,TGTGCCAGCAGTTACGGTGGGACCCAGTACTTC,CASSYGGTQYF
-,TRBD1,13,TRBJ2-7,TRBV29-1,TGCAGCGTCAGGACAGGGGCCTCGTACGAGCAGTACTTC,CSVRTGASYEQYF
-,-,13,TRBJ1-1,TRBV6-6,TGTGCCAGCAGTTACGGGGTCGGCACTGAAGCTTTCTTT,CASSYGVGTEAFF
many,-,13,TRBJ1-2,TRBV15,TGTGCCACCAGCACGGGGGCGTCCTATGGCTACACCTTC,CATSTGASYGYTF
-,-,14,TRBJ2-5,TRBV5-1,TGCGCCAGCAGCTTGGGAGGGAATCAAGAGACCCAGTACTTC,CASSLGGNQETQYF
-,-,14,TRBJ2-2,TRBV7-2,TGTGCCAGCACCATGGCTGTGGGTTCCGGGGAGCTGTTTTTT,CASTMAVGSGELFF
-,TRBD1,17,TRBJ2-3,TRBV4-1,TGCGCCAGCAGCCAAGGGGCCGGGACAGGGCCCACAGATACGCAGTATTTT,CASSQGAGTGPTDTQYF
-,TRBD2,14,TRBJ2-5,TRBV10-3,TGTGCCATCATGGATCGGCGGGAGGGAGAGACCCAGTACTTC,CAIMDRREGETQYF
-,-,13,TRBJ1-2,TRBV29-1,TGCAGCGTTGAACAGGGATCTAACTATGGCTACACCTTC,CSVEQGSNYGYTF
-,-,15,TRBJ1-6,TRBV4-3,TGCGCCAGCAGCCAAGGTCTAGGTCTTAATTCACCCCTCCACTTT,CASSQGLGLNSPLHF
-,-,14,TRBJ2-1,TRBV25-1,TGTGCCAGTAGGGACGGGAGCTCCTACAATGAGCAGTTCTTC,CASRDGSSYNEQFF
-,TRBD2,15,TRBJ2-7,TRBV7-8,TGTGCCAGCAGCGCGAGCGGGGGGGCCACCTACGAGCAGTACTTC,CASSASGGATYEQYF
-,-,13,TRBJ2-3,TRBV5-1,TGCGCCAGCAGCTGGACGGTCACAGATACGCAGTATTTT,CASSWTVTDTQYF
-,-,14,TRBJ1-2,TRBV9,TGTGCCAGCAGCGTAGCTGGAGCAGGGAGCCGCTACACCTTC,CASSVAGAGSRYTF
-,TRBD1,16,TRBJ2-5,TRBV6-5,TGTGCCAGCAGTTACCACCGGGACAGGGGGCAAGAGACCCAGTACTTC,CASSYHRDRGQETQYF
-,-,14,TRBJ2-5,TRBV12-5,TGTGCTAGTGGCCCTCCCGGGCCCTTAGAGACCCAGTACTTC,CASGPPGPLETQYF
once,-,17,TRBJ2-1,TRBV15,TGTGCCACCAGCAGCGCGACCGAAATTTACCCGTACAATGAGCAGTTCTTC,CATSSATEIYPYNEQFF
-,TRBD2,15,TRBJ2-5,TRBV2,TGTGCCAGCAGTGAATTAGCGGGGGAATCAGAGACCCAGTACTTC,CASSELAGESETQYF
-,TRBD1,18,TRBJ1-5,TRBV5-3,TGTGCCAGAAACGGTGTTGGGCCCGGGACAGGTTGTTGCCAGCCCCAGCATTTT,CARNGVGPGTGCCQPQHF
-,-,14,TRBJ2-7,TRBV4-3,TGCGCCAGCAGCCTCGCGGCCCGCCGGTACGAGCAGTACTTC,CASSLAARRYEQYF
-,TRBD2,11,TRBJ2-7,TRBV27,TGTGCCAGTGGGGGGGCCTACGAGCAGTACTTC,CASGGAYEQYF
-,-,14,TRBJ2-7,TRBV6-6,TGTGCCAGCAGTAACCAACGCCCCCTCTACGAGCAGTACTTC,CASSNQRPLYEQYF
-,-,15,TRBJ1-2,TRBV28,TGTGCCAGCACCTGGGGGGACCGGGTGAACTATGGCTACACCTTC,CASTWGDRVNYGYTF
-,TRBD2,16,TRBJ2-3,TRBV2,TGTGCCAGCAGTGAAGCGGGTCGGGAGGGCCGTGATACGCAGTATTTT,CASSEAGREGRDTQYF
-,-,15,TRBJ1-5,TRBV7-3,TGTGCCAGCAGCCCCGGGATCTTAGTAAATCAGCCCCAGCATTTT,CASSPGILVNQPQHF
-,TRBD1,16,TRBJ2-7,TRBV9,TGTGCCAGCAGCGTAGAGGGGACAGGGGGAATCTACGAGCAGTACTTC,CASSVEGTGGIYEQYF
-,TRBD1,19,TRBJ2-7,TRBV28,TGTGCCAGCAGCCATAGGGGGCTGTCAGCGGCTGACACTTTATACGAGCAGTACTTC,CASSHRGLSAADTLYEQYF
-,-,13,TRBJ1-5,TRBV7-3,TGTGCCAGCAGCCTATACCAGGGTCAGCCCCAGCATTTT,CASSLYQGQPQHF